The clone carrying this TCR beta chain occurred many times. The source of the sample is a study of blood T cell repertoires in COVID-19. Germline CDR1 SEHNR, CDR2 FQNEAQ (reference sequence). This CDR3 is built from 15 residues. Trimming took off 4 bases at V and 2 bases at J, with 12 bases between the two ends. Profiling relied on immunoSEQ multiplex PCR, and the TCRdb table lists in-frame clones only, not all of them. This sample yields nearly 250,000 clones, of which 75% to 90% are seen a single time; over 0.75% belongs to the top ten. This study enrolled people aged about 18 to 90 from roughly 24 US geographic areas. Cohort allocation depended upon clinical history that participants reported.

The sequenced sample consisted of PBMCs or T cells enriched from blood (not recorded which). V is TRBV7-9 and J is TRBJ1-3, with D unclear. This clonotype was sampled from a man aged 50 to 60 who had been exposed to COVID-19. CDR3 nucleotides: TGTGCCAGCAGCTCTTCTGCTGCGGCTGGAAACACCATATATTTT. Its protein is CASSSSAAAGNTIYF.